Sequencing of this T cell receptor beta chain was carried out in a study of blood T cell repertoires in COVID-19. Study at large: The United States, Italy and Spain were the sources of the acute and convalescent COVID-19 samples. PBMCs, B-cell-depleted T cells, or T cells provided the cDNA or gDNA that made up the material.

The germline V gene encodes CDR1 MNHEY and CDR2 SVGAGI. The CDR3 is 12 residues long. Details on this clone: The junction does not match germline at one end; this may be a read error.

Per the study methods: How many nucleated cells were present was estimated from reference gene primer amplification. Sequencing was performed with immunoSEQ multiplex PCR; in TCRdb, only in-frame clones are kept and a portion is missing. V, J and clone size are taken as reported in that table, and D and trimming were inferred from the DNA itself. The repertoire holds tens of thousands of clones, with almost 90% as singletons. The sequencing input was peripheral blood. This TCR came from a man in his fifties with active COVID-19. This chain links TRBV6-5 with TRBJ1-2; D is unresolved. CDR3 sequence reads: CASSYSNSGYTF. The CDR3, as DNA: TGTGCCAGCAGTTACTCAAACTCTGGCTACACCTTC.